The 3 T cell receptor beta chains below come from one sample, sequenced in a study of T cell responses to AZD1222 COVID-19 vaccine (dated by TCRdb to the early 2020s). What the time point label conveys for this sample: baseline before first vaccination. Preparation of the library involved the immunoSEQ multiplex PCR assay. TCRdb carries this immuneACCESS record with in-frame sequences only. Its versions omit some clonotypes, under half of them owing to an unresolved V gene in the studies checked, with the rest unexplained. This sample lists 150,000 to 200,000 clones; just over 85% were detected once. The ten largest clones represent more than 7% of the sample. Sequenced here: peripheral blood, sampled on day 0 of AZD1222 vaccination. These receptors all come from an adult in good health.

The DNA of the CDR3 is TGTGCCAGCAGTTTATCCGTGGGTAGCAATCAGCCCCAGCATTTT. Residues: CASSLSVGSNQPQHF. The genes are TRBV27 and TRBJ1-5; D gene unclear. V lost 0 bases, J lost 0 bases, and 6 bases lay in between. The CDR3 sequence is 15 residues long. The germline gives CDR1 MNHEY, CDR2 SMNVEV (reference sequence).

This chain connects TRBV7-3 to TRBJ1-1; 8 nucleotides agree with TRBD1. The CDR3 loop spans 17 amino acids. V lost 4 bases, J lost 1 base, and 11 bases stayed unmatched. The germline V gene encodes CDR1 SGHTA and CDR2 FQGTGA. This chain's CDR3 is CASSSQPLGQGNTEAFF. The CDR3 bases are TGTGCCAGCAGCTCCCAGCCATTAGGACAGGGGAACACTGAAGCTTTCTTT.

The V gene is TRBV28, the J gene TRBJ1-6; 8 bases match TRBD1. This CDR3 has 13 amino acids. The germline V gene has CDR1 MDHEN and CDR2 SYDVKM. Trimming removed 8 bases from V and 7 bases from J; junction bases left unmatched: 4. CDR3 DNA sequence: TGTGCCAGCTACAGGGGGTGGAATTCACCCCTCCACTTT. Protein product: CASYRGWNSPLHF. Combining the CDR3 with reference TRBV28 and TRBJ1-6 gives the whole variable domain DVKVTQSSRYLVKRTGEKVFLECVQDMDHENMFWYRQDPGLGLRLIYFSYDVKMKEKGDIPEGYSVSREKKERFSLILESASTNQTSMYLCASYRGWNSPLHFGNGTRLTVT.